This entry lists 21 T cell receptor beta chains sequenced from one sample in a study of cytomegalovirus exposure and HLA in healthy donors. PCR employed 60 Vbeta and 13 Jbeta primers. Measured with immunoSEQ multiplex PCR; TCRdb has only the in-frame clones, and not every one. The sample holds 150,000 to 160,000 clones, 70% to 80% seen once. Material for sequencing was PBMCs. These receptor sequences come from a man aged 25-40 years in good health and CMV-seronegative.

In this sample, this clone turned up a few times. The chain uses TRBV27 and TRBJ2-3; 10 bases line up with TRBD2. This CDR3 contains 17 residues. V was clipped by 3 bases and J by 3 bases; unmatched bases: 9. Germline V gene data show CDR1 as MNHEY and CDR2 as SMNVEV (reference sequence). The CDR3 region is CASSLTAPSGGTDTQYF. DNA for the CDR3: TGTGCCAGCAGTTTGACTGCCCCTAGCGGGGGAACAGATACGCAGTATTTT.

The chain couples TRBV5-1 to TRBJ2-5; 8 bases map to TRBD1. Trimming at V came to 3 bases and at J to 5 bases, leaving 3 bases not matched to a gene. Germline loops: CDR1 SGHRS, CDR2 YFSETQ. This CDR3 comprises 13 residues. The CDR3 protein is CASSWTGSETQYF. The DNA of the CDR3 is TGCGCCAGCAGCTGGACAGGGTCCGAGACCCAGTACTTC.

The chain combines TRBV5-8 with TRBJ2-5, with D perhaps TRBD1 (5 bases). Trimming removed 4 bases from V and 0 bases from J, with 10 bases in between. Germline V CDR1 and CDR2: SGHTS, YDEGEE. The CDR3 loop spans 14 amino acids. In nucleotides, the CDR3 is TGTGCCAGCAGCCGGACACTGTACCAAGAGACCCAGTACTTC. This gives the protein CASSRTLYQETQYF.

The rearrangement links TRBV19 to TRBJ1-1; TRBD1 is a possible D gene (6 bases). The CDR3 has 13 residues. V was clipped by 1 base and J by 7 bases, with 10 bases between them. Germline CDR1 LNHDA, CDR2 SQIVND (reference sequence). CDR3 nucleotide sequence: TGTGCCAGTAGTATAGGGACAGCCATTGAAGCTTTCTTT. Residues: CASSIGTAIEAFF.

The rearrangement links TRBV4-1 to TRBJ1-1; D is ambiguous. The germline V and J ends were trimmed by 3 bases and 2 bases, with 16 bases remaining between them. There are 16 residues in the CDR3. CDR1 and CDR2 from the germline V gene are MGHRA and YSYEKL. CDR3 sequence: CASSHPTGSENTEAFF. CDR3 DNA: TGCGCCAGCAGCCACCCCACGGGGTCGGAAAACACTGAAGCTTTCTTT.

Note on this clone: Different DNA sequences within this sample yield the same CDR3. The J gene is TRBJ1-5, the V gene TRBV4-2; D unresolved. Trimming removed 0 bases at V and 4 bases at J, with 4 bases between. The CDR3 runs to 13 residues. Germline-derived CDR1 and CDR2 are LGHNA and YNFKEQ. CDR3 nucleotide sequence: TGTGCCAGCAGCCAAGACAGGAATCAGCCCCAGCATTTT. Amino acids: CASSQDRNQPQHF.

For the CDR3, the DNA is TGTGCCAGCAGCTTAAATGGACAGGGAAACACCGGGGAGCTGTTTTTT. This encodes CASSLNGQGNTGELFF. This chain joins TRBV7-6 and TRBJ2-2; TRBD1 agrees at 8 bases. V was clipped by 2 bases and J by 2 bases; unmatched bases: 4. From germline, CDR1 is SGHVS and CDR2 FNYEAQ. The CDR3 length is 16 residues.

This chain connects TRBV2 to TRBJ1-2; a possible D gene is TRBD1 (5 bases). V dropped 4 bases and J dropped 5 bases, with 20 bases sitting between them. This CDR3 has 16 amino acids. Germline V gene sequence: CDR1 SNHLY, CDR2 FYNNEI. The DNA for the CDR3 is TGTGCCAGCAGTGGGGTGGGGGGGGTGGAAGGATATGGCTACACCTTC. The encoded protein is CASSGVGGVEGYGYTF.

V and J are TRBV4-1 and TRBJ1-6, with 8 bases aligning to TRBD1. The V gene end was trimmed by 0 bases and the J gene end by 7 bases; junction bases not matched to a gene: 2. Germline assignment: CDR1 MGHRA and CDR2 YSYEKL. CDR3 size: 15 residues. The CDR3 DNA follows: TGCGCCAGCAGCCAAGACGACAGGGGAAATTCACCCCTCCACTTT. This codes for CASSQDDRGNSPLHF.

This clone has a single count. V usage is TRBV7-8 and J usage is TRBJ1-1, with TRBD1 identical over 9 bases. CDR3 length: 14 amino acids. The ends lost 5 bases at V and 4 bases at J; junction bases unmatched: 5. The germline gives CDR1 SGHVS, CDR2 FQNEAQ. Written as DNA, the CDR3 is TGTGCCAGCAGCCCCGGGACAGGGTTCACTGAAGCTTTCTTT. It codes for CASSPGTGFTEAFF.

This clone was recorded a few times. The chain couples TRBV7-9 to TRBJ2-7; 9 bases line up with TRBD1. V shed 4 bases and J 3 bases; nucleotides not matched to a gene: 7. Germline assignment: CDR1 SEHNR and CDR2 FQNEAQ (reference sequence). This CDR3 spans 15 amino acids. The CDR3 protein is CASSWGTGNFYEQYF. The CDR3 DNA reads TGTGCCAGCAGCTGGGGGACAGGGAATTTCTACGAGCAGTACTTC.

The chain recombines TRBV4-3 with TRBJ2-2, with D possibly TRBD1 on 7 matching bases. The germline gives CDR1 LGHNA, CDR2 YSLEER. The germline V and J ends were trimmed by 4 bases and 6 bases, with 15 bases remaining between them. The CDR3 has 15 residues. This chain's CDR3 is CASSRQGGGAGELFF. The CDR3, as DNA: TGCGCCAGCAGCCGTCAGGGGGGCGGGGCCGGGGAGCTGTTTTTT.

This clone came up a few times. For the CDR3, the DNA is TGTGCCAGAAGCTTGGCCAGACAAAACACTGAAGCTTTCTTT. Protein sequence: CARSLARQNTEAFF. V and J are TRBV5-3 and TRBJ1-1; no reliable D call. TRBV5-3 is an open reading frame whose function is uncertain. V was clipped by 0 bases and J by 2 bases, with 8 bases between them. This CDR3 has 14 amino acids.

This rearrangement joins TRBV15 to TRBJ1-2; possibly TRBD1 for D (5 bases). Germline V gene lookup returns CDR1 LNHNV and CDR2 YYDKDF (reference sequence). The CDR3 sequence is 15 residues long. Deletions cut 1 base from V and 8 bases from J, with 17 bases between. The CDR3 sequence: CATSRAQGSPIGYTF. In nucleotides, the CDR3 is TGTGCCACCAGCAGAGCGCAGGGTAGCCCTATCGGCTACACCTTC.

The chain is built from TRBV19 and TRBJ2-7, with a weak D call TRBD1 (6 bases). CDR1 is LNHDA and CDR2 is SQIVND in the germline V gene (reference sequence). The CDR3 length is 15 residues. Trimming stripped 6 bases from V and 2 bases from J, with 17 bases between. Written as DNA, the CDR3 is TGTGCCAGTAGGCAGGGGTGGTTGGGCACCTACGAGCAGTACTTC. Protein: CASRQGWLGTYEQYF.

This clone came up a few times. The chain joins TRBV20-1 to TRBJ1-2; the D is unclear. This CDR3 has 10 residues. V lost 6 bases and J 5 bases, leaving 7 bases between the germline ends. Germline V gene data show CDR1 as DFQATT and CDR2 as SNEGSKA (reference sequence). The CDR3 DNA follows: TGCAGTGCGTCTGCGTATGGCTACACCTTC. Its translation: CSASAYGYTF.

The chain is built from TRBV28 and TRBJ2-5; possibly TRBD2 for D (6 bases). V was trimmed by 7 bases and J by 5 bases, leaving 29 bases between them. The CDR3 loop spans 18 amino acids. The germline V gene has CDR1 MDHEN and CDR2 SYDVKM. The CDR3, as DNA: TGTGCCAGCACCTATACGGGTTGGGGGGTCCTCGTGAGGGAGACCCAGTACTTC. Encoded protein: CASTYTGWGVLVRETQYF.

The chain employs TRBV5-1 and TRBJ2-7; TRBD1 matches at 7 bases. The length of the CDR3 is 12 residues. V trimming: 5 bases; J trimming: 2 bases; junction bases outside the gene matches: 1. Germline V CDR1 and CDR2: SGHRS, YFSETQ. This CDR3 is CASRTGAYEQYF. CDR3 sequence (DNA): TGCGCCAGCAGAACAGGGGCCTACGAGCAGTACTTC.

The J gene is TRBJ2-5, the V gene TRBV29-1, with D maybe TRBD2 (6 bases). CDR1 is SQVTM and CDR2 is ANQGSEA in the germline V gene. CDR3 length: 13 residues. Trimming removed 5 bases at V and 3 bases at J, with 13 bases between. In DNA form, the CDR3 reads TGCAGCGTTCCTGCGGAGGGAGAAGAGACCCAGTACTTC. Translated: CSVPAEGEETQYF.

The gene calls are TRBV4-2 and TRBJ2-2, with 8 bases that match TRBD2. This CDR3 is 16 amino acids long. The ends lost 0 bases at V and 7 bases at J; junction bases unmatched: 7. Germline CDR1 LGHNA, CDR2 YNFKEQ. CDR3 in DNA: TGTGCCAGCAGCCAAGAAGTAAGCGGGGGCATCGGGGAGCTGTTTTTT. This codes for CASSQEVSGGIGELFF.

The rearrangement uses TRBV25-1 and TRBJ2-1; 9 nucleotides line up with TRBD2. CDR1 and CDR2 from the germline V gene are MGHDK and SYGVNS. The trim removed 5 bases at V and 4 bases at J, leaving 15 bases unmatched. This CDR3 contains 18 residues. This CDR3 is CASSTSGVAGAPYNEQFF. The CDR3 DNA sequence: TGTGCCAGCAGTACCTCCGGGGTAGCGGGGGCCCCGTACAATGAGCAGTTCTTC.